The 8 T cell receptor beta chains given below trace back to one sample, sequenced in a study of blood T cell repertoires in COVID-19. The assay was immunoSEQ multiplex PCR, and TCRdb's table has in-frame clones only and misses some. The sample yields roughly 50,000 clones, around 79% seen once. The sample comprised peripheral blood. These receptors were taken from a man in his fifties or sixties with acute or convalescent COVID-19.

This chain joins TRBV14 and TRBJ2-7; perhaps TRBD1 as D (5 bases). CDR1 and CDR2 from the germline V gene are SGHDN and FVKESK. V lost 4 bases and J lost 4, with 14 bases in between. The CDR3 totals 14 residues. The CDR3 region has the DNA TGTGCCAGCAGCCCGGCCATGCCAGGGTACGAGCAGTACTTC. Protein: CASSPAMPGYEQYF.

The chain joins TRBV29-1 to TRBJ1-1, with 7 bases matching TRBD1. CDR3 size: 13 residues. CDR1 is SQVTM and CDR2 is ANQGSEA in the germline V gene. With 4 bases clipped from V and 0 bases from J, the junction kept 2 bases outside the gene matches. In nucleotides, the CDR3 is TGCAGCGTTGGACAGGGCTTGAACACTGAAGCTTTCTTT. The encoded protein is CSVGQGLNTEAFF.

The chain couples TRBV5-5 to TRBJ1-2; TRBD1 aligns across 8 bases. This CDR3 spans 14 amino acids. V shed 3 bases, J shed 4 bases, and the junction held 5 bases outside the gene matches. Per the germline V gene, CDR1 is SGHKS and CDR2 is YYEKEE (reference sequence). The CDR3 nucleotides read TGTGCCAGCAGCTCTGCACAGGGGGTCTATGGCTACACCTTC. It codes for CASSSAQGVYGYTF.

This rearrangement joins TRBV5-4 to TRBJ2-3; TRBD1 matches 8 bases. The length of the CDR3 is 17 residues. V trimming: 0 bases; J trimming: 2 bases; junction bases outside the gene matches: 8. CDR1 is SGHNT, CDR2 YYREEE, per germline (reference sequence). The CDR3 sequence is CASSLAKTGVYTDTQYF. DNA for the CDR3: TGTGCCAGCAGCTTGGCCAAGACAGGGGTTTACACAGATACGCAGTATTTT. Combining the CDR3 with reference TRBV5-4 and TRBJ2-3 gives the whole variable domain ETGVTQSPTHLIKTRGQQVTLRCSSQSGHNTVSWYQQALGQGPQFIFQYYREEENGRGNFPPRFSGLQFPNYSSELNVNALELDDSALYLCASSLAKTGVYTDTQYFGPGTRLTVL.

The chain couples TRBV7-3 to TRBJ2-1; TRBD1 matches at 7 bases. The CDR3 contains 16 residues. The trim removed 3 bases at V and 6 bases at J, leaving 11 bases unmatched. Per the germline V gene, CDR1 is SGHTA and CDR2 is FQGTGA. The CDR3 bases are TGTGCCAGCAGCTTTGGGCCCGTGGCAGGGGGCAATGAGCAGTTCTTC. Translating gives CASSFGPVAGGNEQFF.

V usage is TRBV6-1 and J usage is TRBJ1-2, with a possible D match to TRBD1 (5 bases). CDR1 is MNHNS, CDR2 SASEGT, per germline. Trimming removed 2 bases at V and 7 bases at J, with 11 bases between. The CDR3 has 13 residues. Here the CDR3 DNA reads TGTGCCAGCAGTGAACTGGGGCAAGGTGGCTACACCTTC. The encoded protein is CASSELGQGGYTF.

The chain uses TRBV5-4 and TRBJ2-2, with 14 bases fitting TRBD2. CDR1 and CDR2 (germline): SGHNT, YYREEE (reference sequence). There are 16 residues in the CDR3. Losses at the gene ends were 4 bases for V and 5 bases for J; bases not matched to a gene: 4. CDR3 loop: CASSPGLAGGTGELFF. CDR3 DNA: TGTGCCAGCAGCCCTGGACTAGCGGGAGGAACCGGGGAGCTGTTTTTT.

This chain links TRBV27 with TRBJ1-6; 7 nucleotides agree with TRBD1. In germline, CDR1 is MNHEY, CDR2 SMNVEV (reference sequence). The V gene end was trimmed by 3 bases and the J gene end by 7 bases; junction bases not matched to a gene: 9. The CDR3 is 16 residues long. Written as DNA, the CDR3 is TGTGCCAGCAGTTTTATATTGACAGGGTGGAATTCACCCCTCCACTTT. The encoded protein is CASSFILTGWNSPLHF.